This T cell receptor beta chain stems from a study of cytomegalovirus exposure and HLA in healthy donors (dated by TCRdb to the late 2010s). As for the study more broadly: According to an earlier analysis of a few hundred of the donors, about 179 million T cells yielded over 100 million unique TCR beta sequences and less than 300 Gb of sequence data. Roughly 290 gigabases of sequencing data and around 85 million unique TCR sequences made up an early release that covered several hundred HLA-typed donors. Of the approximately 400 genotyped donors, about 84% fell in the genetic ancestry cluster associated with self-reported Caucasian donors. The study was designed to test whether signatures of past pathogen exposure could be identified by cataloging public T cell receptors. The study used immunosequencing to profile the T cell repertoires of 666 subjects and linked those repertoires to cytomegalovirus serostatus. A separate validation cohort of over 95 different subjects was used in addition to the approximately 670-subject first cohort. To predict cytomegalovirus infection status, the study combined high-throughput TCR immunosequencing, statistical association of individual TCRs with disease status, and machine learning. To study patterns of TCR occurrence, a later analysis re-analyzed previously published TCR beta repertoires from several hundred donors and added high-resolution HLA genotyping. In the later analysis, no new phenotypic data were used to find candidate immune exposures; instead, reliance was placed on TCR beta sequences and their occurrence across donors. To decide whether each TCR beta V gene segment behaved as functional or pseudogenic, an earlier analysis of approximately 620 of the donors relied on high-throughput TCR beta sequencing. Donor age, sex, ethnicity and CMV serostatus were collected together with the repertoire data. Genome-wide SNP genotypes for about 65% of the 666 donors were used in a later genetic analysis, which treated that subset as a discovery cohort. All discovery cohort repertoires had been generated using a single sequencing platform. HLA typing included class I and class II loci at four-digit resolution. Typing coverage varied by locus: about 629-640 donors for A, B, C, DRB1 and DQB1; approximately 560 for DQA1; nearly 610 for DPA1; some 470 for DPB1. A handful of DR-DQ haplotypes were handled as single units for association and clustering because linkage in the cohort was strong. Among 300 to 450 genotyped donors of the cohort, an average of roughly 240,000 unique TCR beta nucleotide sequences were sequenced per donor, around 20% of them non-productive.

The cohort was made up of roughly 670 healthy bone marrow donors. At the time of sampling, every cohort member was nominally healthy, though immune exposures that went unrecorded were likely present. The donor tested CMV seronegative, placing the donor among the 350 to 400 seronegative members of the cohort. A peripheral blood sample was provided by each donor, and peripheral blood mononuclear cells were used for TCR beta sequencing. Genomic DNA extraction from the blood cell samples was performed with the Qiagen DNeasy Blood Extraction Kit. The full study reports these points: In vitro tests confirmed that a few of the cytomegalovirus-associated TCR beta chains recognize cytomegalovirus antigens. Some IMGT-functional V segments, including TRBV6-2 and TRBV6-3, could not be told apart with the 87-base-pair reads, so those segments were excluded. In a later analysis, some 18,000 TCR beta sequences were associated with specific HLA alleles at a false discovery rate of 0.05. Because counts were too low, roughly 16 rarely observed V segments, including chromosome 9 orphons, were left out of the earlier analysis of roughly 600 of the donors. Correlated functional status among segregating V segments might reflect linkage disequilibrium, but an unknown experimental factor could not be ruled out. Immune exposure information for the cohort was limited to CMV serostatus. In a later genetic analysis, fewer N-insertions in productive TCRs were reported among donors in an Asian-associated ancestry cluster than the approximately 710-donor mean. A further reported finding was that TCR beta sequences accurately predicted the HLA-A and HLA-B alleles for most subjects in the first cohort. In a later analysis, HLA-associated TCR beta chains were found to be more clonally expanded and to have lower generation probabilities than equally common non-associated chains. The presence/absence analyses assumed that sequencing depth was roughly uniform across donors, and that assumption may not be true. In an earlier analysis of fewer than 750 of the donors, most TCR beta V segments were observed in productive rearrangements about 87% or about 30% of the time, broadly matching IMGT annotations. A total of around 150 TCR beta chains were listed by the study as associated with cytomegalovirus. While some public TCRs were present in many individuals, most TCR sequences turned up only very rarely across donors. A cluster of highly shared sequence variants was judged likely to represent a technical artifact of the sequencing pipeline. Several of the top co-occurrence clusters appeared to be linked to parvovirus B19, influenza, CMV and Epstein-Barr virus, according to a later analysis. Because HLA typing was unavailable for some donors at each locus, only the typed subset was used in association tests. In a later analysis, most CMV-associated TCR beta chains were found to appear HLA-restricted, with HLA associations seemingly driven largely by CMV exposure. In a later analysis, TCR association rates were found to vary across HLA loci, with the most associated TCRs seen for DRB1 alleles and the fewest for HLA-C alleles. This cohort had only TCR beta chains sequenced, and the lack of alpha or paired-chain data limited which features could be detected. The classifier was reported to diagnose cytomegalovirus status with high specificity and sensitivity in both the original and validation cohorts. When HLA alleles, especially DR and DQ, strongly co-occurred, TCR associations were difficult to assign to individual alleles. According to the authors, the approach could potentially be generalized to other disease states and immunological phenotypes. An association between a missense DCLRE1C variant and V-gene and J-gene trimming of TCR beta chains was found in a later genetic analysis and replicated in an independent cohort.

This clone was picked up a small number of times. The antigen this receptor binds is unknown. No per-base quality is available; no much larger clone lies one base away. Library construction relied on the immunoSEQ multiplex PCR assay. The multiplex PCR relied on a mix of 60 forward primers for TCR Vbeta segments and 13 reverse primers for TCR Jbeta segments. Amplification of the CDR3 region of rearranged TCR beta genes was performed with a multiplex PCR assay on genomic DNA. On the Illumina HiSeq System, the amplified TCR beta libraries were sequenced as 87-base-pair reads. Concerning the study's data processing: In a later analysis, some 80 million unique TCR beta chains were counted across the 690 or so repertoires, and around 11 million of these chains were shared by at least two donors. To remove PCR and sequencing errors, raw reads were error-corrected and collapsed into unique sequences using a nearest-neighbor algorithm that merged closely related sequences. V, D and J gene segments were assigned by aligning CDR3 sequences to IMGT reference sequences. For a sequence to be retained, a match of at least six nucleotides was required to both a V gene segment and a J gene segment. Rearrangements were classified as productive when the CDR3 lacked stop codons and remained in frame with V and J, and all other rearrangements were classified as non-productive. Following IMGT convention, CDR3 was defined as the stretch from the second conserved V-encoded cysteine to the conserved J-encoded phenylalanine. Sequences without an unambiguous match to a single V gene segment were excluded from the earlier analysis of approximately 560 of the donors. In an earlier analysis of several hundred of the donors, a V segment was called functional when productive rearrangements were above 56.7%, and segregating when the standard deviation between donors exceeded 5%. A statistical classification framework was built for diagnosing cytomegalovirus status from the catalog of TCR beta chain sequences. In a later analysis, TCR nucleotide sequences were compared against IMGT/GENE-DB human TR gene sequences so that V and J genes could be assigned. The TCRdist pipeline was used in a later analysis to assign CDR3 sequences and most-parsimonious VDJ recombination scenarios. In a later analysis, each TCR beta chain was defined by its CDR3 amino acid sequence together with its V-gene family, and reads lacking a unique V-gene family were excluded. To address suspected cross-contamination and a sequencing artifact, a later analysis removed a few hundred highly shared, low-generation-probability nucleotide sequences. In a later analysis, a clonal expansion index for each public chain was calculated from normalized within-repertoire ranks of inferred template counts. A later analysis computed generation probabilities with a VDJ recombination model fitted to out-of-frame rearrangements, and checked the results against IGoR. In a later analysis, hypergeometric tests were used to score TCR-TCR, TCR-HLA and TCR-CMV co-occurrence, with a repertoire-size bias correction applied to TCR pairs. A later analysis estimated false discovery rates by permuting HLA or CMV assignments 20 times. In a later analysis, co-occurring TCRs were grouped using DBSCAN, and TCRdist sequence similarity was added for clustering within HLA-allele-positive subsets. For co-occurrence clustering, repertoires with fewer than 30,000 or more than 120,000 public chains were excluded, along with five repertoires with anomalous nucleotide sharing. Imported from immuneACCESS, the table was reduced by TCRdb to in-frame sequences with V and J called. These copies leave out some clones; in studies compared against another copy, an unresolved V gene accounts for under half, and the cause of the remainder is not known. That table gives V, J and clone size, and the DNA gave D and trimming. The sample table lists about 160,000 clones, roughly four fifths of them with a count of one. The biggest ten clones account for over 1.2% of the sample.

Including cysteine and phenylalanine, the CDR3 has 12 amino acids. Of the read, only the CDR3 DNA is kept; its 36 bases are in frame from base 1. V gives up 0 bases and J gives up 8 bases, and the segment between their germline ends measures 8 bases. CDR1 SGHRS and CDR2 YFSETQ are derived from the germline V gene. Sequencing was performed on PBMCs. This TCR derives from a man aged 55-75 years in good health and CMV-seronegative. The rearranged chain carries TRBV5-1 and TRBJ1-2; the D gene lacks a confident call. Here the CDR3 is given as CASSLAGNGYTF. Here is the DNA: TGCGCCAGCAGCTTGGCAGGTAACGGCTACACCTTC.